These 29 T cell receptor beta chains came from one sample sequenced in a study of tumor-infiltrating lymphocytes in primary liver carcinoma. RNA was extracted from whole blood without cell sorting, alongside germline DNA. Researchers generated TCR beta cDNA from around 0.55 ug of total RNA, relying on a constant-region primer. What produced the TCR beta libraries was three nested multiplex PCR rounds using slightly modified ARM-PCR. Running around 9 cycles apiece, the first two PCR rounds relied on TRBV1-TRBV30 forward primers together with a C-beta reverse primer. Each CDR3 protein gets one entry after TCRdb re-called the multiplex PCR reads with MiXCR. This table has 300,000 to 350,000 distinct CDR3 sequences, around 60% appearing once. Specimen: peripheral blood. All receptors derive from a man aged 40-49 years with primary liver carcinoma and hepatitis B virus infection.

This clonotype was seen many times. The genes are TRBV6-5 and TRBJ1-5, with TRBD1 matching 10 bases. The CDR3 loop spans 15 amino acids. Germline V lookup: CDR1 MNHEY, CDR2 SVGAGI. Germline trimming cut 6 bases from V and 5 bases from J; bases unmatched to any gene: 7. The CDR3 DNA reads as TGTGCCAGCAGCCCCGACAGGGGGCAACATCAGCCCCAGCATTTT. This gives the protein CASSPDRGQHQPQHF.

This clonotype was seen only once. Germline and junction disagree at one end, which may indicate a read error. This chain uses TRBV6-6 with TRBJ1-4; a possible D gene is TRBD1 (6 bases). The CDR3 is 14 residues long. The germline V gene encodes CDR1 MNHNY and CDR2 SVGAGI (reference sequence). The CDR3, as DNA: TGTGCCAGCAGACTGGGGGCCTGGGATGAAAAACTATTTTTT. Its protein product is CASRLGAWDEKLFF.

V usage is TRBV28 and J usage is TRBJ1-6; D remains unclear. Looked up from germline, CDR1 is MDHEN and CDR2 is SYDVKM. The V end lost 6 bases, the J end lost 11 bases, and 17 bases lay between the germline ends. This CDR3 has 14 amino acids. CDR3 amino acids: CASSPFALPPPLHF. The CDR3 bases are TGTGCCAGCAGCCCCTTCGCTTTACCTCCACCCCTCCACTTT.

The chain combines TRBV30 with TRBJ1-3, with 8 bases matching TRBD1. Unmatched junction bases numbered 4, after V lost 6 bases and J lost 3 bases. CDR1 and CDR2 from the germline V gene are GTSNPN and SVGIG (reference sequence). CDR3 length equals 13 residues. CDR3 region: CACSTGDGNTIYF. DNA of the CDR3: TGTGCCTGCTCGACAGGGGATGGAAACACCATATATTTT.

About this clonotype itself: Compared with germline, one end of the junction differs, possibly owing to a read error. V is TRBV12-5 and J is TRBJ2-1; 7 nucleotides agree with TRBD1. The germline V gene encodes CDR1 LGHNT and CDR2 FRNRAP. The CDR3 is made up of 15 amino acids. In nucleotides, the CDR3 is TGTTCTAGTGGTCCCGGGACAGCCCCCGCAGATGAGCAGTTCTTC. It codes for CSSGPGTAPADEQFF.

The CDR3 DNA is TGTGCCACTCCCCCGGGGCTGGAAAGGGACTATGGCTACACCTTC. Residues: CATPPGLERDYGYTF. The genes are TRBV24-1 and TRBJ1-2; D may be TRBD1 (5 bases). This CDR3 spans 15 amino acids. Between the trimmed V and J ends, which lost 10 bases and 3 bases, there was a span of 20 bases. The germline CDR1 and CDR2 sequences are KGHDR and SFDVKD.

The chain is built from TRBV6-5 and TRBJ2-3; D is undetermined. The CDR3 has 13 amino acids. Germline V gene data show CDR1 as MNHEY and CDR2 as SVGAGI. The V end was cut by 2 bases, the J end by 6 bases, with 9 bases between. DNA of the CDR3: TGTGCCAGCAGTTACCTCGTGGCGGATACGCAGTATTTT. Its protein is CASSYLVADTQYF.

About this clonotype: A much larger clone sits a single nucleotide away, making a read error possible. The chain joins TRBV28 to TRBJ2-1; perhaps TRBD2 as D (6 bases). The CDR3 has 13 residues. Germline loops: CDR1 MDHEN, CDR2 SYDVKM. The V gene lost 5 bases and the J gene lost 8 bases, with 13 bases spanning the gap. The CDR3 DNA sequence: TGTGCCAGCAGTCGCGGGATAGGGTATGAGCAGTTCTTC. Translated, it gives CASSRGIGYEQFF.

Details on this clonotype: This may stem from a read error, because a much larger clone lies one nucleotide away. The V gene is TRBV6-2 or TRBV6-3, the J gene TRBJ2-7; no firm D call. Germline CDR1 and CDR2: MNHEY and SVGEGT. V was clipped by 8 bases and J by 6 bases, with 26 bases between them. The CDR3 has 16 amino acids. The CDR3: CASGLTEVAAFGEQYF. CDR3 nucleotides: TGTGCCAGCGGTCTCACAGAGGTTGCAGCCTTCGGCGAGCAGTACTTC.

V is TRBV11-2 and J is TRBJ2-3; 11 bases are shared with TRBD2. The CDR3 totals 17 residues. V trimming: 4 bases; J trimming: 6 bases; junction bases outside the gene matches: 12. CDR1 is SGHAT and CDR2 is FQNNGV in the germline V gene. In nucleotides, the CDR3 is TGTGCCAGCAGCTCAAGTGGACTAGCGGGCCCTTCCGATACGCAGTATTTT. Translated: CASSSSGLAGPSDTQYF.

This clonotype appeared a few times. Being one base from a much bigger clone, this may be a read error. The rearrangement joins TRBV14 to TRBJ2-3; 8 nucleotides line up with TRBD1. Germline V gene sequence: CDR1 SGHDN, CDR2 FVKESK. J lost 8 bases, V lost 3 bases, and 7 bases had no gene match. CDR3 length: 14 amino acids. The CDR3 DNA is TGTGCCAGCAGCCACCGTACAGGGGGTAGTACGCAGTATTTT. It codes for CASSHRTGGSTQYF. The complete variable domain, with remaining parts taken from reference TRBV14 and TRBJ2-3, reads EAGVTQFPSHSVIEKGQTVTLRCDPISGHDNLYWYRRVMGKEIKFLLHFVKESKQDESGMPNNRFLAERTGGTYSTLKVQPAELEDSGVYFCASSHRTGGSTQYFGPGTRLTVL.

Turning to this clonotype: A much larger clonotype is one base distant, so this may be a read error. The chain uses TRBV10-2 and TRBJ2-4; 7 bases align to TRBD1. The CDR3 covers 13 residues. Germline assignment: CDR1 WSHSY and CDR2 SAAADI. The CDR3 sequence: CSSSESDRTIQYF. The CDR3 DNA sequence: TGCTCCAGCAGTGAGTCGGACAGGACCATTCAGTACTTC.

This clonotype appeared a few times. The V and J genes are TRBV5-4 and TRBJ2-2; no clear D. The CDR3 spans 13 residues. V lost 4 bases to trimming and J lost 3 bases, with 7 bases between them. The germline V gene encodes CDR1 SGHNT and CDR2 YYREEE (reference sequence). DNA of the CDR3: TGTGCCAGCAGCGCTCCAGACACCGGGGAGCTGTTTTTT. Translated: CASSAPDTGELFF.

This chain links TRBV6-1 with TRBJ1-5; the D gene is possibly TRBD1 (5 bases). The CDR3 contains 15 residues. Germline CDR1 MNHNS, CDR2 SASEGT. V dropped 5 bases and J dropped 3 bases, with 14 bases sitting between them. In nucleotides, the CDR3 is TGTGCCAGCAGTTCAACTCAGGGTTCCAATCAGCCCCAGCATTTT. Translated, it gives CASSSTQGSNQPQHF.

The chain links TRBV28 to TRBJ1-2; D perhaps matches TRBD1 (5 bases). Trimming removed 10 bases at V and 8 bases at J, with 29 bases between. The CDR3 has 16 residues. In germline, CDR1 is MDHEN, CDR2 SYDVKM. The CDR3 is CANRILGRTRSQGYTF. The CDR3 DNA sequence: TGTGCCAACAGGATCTTGGGGAGGACCAGGAGCCAAGGCTACACCTTC.

Comments on this clonotype: One junction end does not reproduce the germline sequence, and a read error may be involved. J is TRBJ1-1 and V is TRBV11-3, with D unclear. This CDR3 comprises 14 residues. Germline values: CDR1 SGHNT, CDR2 YENEEA. The CDR3 DNA sequence: TGTGCCAGCAGCTTGGAGTGGCTGAACACTGAAGCCTTCTTT. It yields the protein CASSLEWLNTEAFF.

This clonotype was seen repeatedly, ten times or more. V is TRBV10-3 and J is TRBJ2-1; either TRBD1 or TRBD2 may supply D (5 bases each). Germline-derived CDR1 and CDR2 are ENHRY and SYGVKD. The germline V and J ends were trimmed by 4 bases and 4 bases, with 14 bases remaining between them. The CDR3 runs 15 residues. CDR3 in amino acids: CAISVGEPPYNEQFF. The DNA of the CDR3 is TGTGCCATCAGTGTGGGGGAGCCCCCGTACAATGAGCAGTTCTTC.

Comment on this clonotype: One end of the junction fails to match germline, which may point to a read error. The rearrangement joins TRBV6-6 to TRBJ2-1; TRBD1 might be the D (5 bases). Germline CDR1 is MNHNY and CDR2 is SVGAGI (reference sequence). This CDR3 has 17 residues. In DNA form, the CDR3 reads TGCGTCAGCAGTTACTCCGGTGAGACAGCTCTTACCAATGAGCAGTTCTTC. This codes for CVSSYSGETALTNEQFF.

Only a few counts were recorded for this clonotype. This chain links TRBV6-1 with TRBJ1-5, with D unclear. The CDR3 is 14 amino acids. The germline CDR1 and CDR2 sequences are MNHNS and SASEGT. Trimming stripped 3 bases from V and 8 bases from J, with 14 bases between. In DNA, the CDR3 is TGTGCCAGCAGTGATACGGGAGGGAGGGAGCCCCAGCATTTT. Protein sequence: CASSDTGGREPQHF.

The table lists this clonotype with many counts. This chain joins TRBV6-5 and TRBJ1-1; 8 bases align to TRBD1. Germline CDR1 reads MNHEY; CDR2 reads SVGAGI. The CDR3 covers 16 residues. The V and J ends lost 6 bases and 3 bases, in that order; junction bases with no gene match: 12. The CDR3 protein is CASSPQGAILDTEAFF. The CDR3 DNA sequence: TGTGCCAGCAGCCCCCAGGGGGCAATTCTGGACACTGAAGCTTTCTTT.

This clonotype was recorded once. The CDR3 end shows no conserved phenylalanine or tryptophan, and so a read error is likely. This chain links TRBV30 with TRBJ1-1, with 8 bases that match TRBD1. The CDR3 covers 12 residues. Per the germline V gene, CDR1 is GTSNPN and CDR2 is SVGIG (reference sequence). The CDR3: CARQGRYTEAFI. CDR3 nucleotides: TGTGCTCGACAGGGGCGGTACACTGAAGCTTTCATT.

The chain uses TRBV29-1 and TRBJ2-1; weak D call: TRBD1 (7 bases). CDR3 size: 12 residues. Trimming stripped 8 bases from V and 13 bases from J, with 21 bases between. Germline V gives CDR1 SQVTM, CDR2 ANQGSEA. The CDR3 DNA reads TGCAGCTCCCGCCCAGGGGGGAACGAACAGTTCTTC. Translation gives CSSRPGGNEQFF.

The chain uses TRBV11-2 and TRBJ2-3; 7 bases align to TRBD2. Germline trimming cut 2 bases from V and 6 bases from J; bases unmatched to any gene: 5. Germline CDR1 SGHAT, CDR2 FQNNGV. The CDR3 runs to 14 residues. CDR3 sequence (DNA): TGTGCCAGCAGCTTAACGGGAGGCTCTGATACGCAGTATTTT. It translates to CASSLTGGSDTQYF.

For this clonotype: This CDR3 fails to terminate in the conserved phenylalanine or tryptophan, so it likely reflects a read error. CDR3 in amino acids: CASSFPPWETQYS. The DNA for the CDR3 is TGTGCCAGCAGCTTCCCGCCCTGGGAGACCCAGTACTCC. The chain recombines TRBV5-6 with TRBJ2-5; no clear D. V lost 2 bases, J lost 5 bases, and 10 bases lay in between. The CDR3 extends over 13 amino acids. Germline V gives CDR1 SGHDT, CDR2 YYEEEE.

As concerns this clonotype: The junction and the germline gene differ at one end; a read error may be behind it. The CDR3 DNA sequence: TGTGCCAGCAGCCCAACAGGGGGCGGCTCCCACGAGCAGTACTTC. Its translation: CASSPTGGGSHEQYF. This chain links TRBV6-5 with TRBJ2-7; 9 bases line up with TRBD1. Germline V CDR1 and CDR2: MNHEY, SVGAGI. This CDR3 contains 15 residues.

This chain joins TRBV28 and TRBJ2-1; D remains ambiguous. V lost 5 bases to trimming and J lost 7 bases, with 6 bases between them. The CDR3 loop spans 11 amino acids. Germline V gene data show CDR1 as MDHEN and CDR2 as SYDVKM. DNA for the CDR3: TGTGCCAGCAGTATCTGGAATGAGCAGTTCTTC. It codes for CASSIWNEQFF. Full variable domain (rest looked up from reference TRBV28 and TRBJ2-1): DVKVTQSSRYLVKRTGEKVFLECVQDMDHENMFWYRQDPGLGLRLIYFSYDVKMKEKGDIPEGYSVSREKKERFSLILESASTNQTSMYLCASSIWNEQFFGPGTRLTVL.

Regarding this clonotype: The junction does not match germline at one end; this may be a read error. The chain links TRBV29-1 to TRBJ1-2; D is ambiguous. The germline CDR1 and CDR2 sequences are SQVTM and ANQGSEA. The CDR3 runs to 13 residues. The DNA for the CDR3 is TGCAGCGTGTGGGTAGGTTCGAACTATGACTACACCTTC. Translation: CSVWVGSNYDYTF.

In this sample, this clonotype turned up a few times. This rearrangement joins TRBV5-6 to TRBJ1-2; D ambiguous. This CDR3 contains 12 residues. Germline values: CDR1 SGHDT, CDR2 YYEEEE. Between the trimmed V and J ends, which lost 4 bases and 8 bases, there was a span of 12 bases. The CDR3 DNA reads TGTGCCAGCAGCCGTGGTGATTGGGGCTACACCTTC. Translating it yields CASSRGDWGYTF. Filled out from reference TRBV5-6 and TRBJ1-2, the complete variable domain reads DAGVTQSPTHLIKTRGQQVTLRCSPKSGHDTVSWYQQALGQGPQFIFQYYEEEERQRGNFPDRFSGHQFPNYSSELNVNALLLGDSALYLCASSRGDWGYTFGSGTRLTVV.

In the case of this clonotype: Germline is not matched at one junction end, which may reflect a read error. The chain couples TRBV11-2 to TRBJ2-2; D possibly corresponds to TRBD2 (5 bases). The CDR3 has 15 residues. In germline, CDR1 is SGHAT, CDR2 FQNNGV. The CDR3 DNA sequence: TGTGTCAGCAGCTTAGTACTAGAGGGAGCCGGGGAGTTGTTTTTT. Translated, it gives CVSSLVLEGAGELFF.